This T cell receptor (beta chain) was obtained from a study of T cells in tuberculosis. Background on the study: CD1B tetramers identified T cells specific for mycobacterial lipid GMM. A South African cohort included IGRA-negative adolescents, latently infected IGRA-positive adolescents and adults with active tuberculosis. Study-wide results and caveats: Shorter CDR3-alpha in active tuberculosis partly drove smaller distances.

Latent tuberculosis screening used tuberculin skin test and IGRA at entry. As concerns this clone: The antigen is unknown.

The data were produced by immunoSEQ multiplex PCR, yet TCRdb's version contains in-frame clones alone and is incomplete. The table includes more than 35,000 clones, about 95% detected once. The CDR3 consists of 13 residues. The germline V gene has CDR1 SGHRS and CDR2 YFSETQ. V lost 2 bases and J 5 bases, leaving 7 bases between the germline ends. The sequenced sample was PBMCs. This clonotype was sampled from a donor between 10 and 35 years old with latent tuberculosis or without tuberculosis infection. The chain recombines TRBV5-1 with TRBJ2-2; tentatively, D is TRBD1 (5 bases). The CDR3 DNA sequence: TGCGCCAGCAGCTTCAGGGTTACCGGGGAGCTGTTTTTT. Its translation: CASSFRVTGELFF. Complete variable domain (other parts from reference TRBV5-1 and TRBJ2-2): KAGVTQTPRYLIKTRGQQVTLSCSPISGHRSVSWYQQTPGQGLQFLFEYFSETQRNKGNFPGRFSGRQFSNSRSEMNVSTLELGDSALYLCASSFRVTGELFFGEGSRLTVL.